This TCR beta chain is drawn from a study of T cell responses to AZD1222 COVID-19 vaccine. Study-level information: Analysis merged second doses at about 4 or about 12 weeks.

This clone appeared a single time. What it binds is unknown. The CDR3 is 14 residues long. The germline V gene encodes CDR1 MDHEN and CDR2 SYDVKM. Sequenced by immunoSEQ multiplex PCR; TCRdb stores in-frame clones only, minus some. The data contain more than 85,000 clones, around 80% of them singletons. Whole-study results and caveats: Vaccination with two AZD1222 doses was followed by a rise in Spike-specific TCR breadth and depth. No repertoire was sampled before or during the peak T cell response, only after it.

The sequence was collected from an adult in good health. The rearrangement uses TRBV28 and TRBJ2-1, with 12 bases identical to TRBD2. The input for sequencing was peripheral blood, taken on day 0 of AZD1222 vaccination. In DNA form, the CDR3 reads TGTGAGACGACTAGCGGGAGCGGAAACAATGAGCAGTTCTTC. Translated, it gives CETTSGSGNNEQFF.